This T cell receptor (beta chain) stems from a study of T cell responses to AZD1222 COVID-19 vaccine. Libraries were prepared by immunoSEQ multiplex PCR; TCRdb keeps only in-frame clonotypes and omits some of them. The data contain approximately 150,000 clones, more than 70% of them singletons. Overall study results and limits: Donors were chiefly white British, with a greater number of females, and clonal diversity was perhaps underestimated.

CDR1 MDHEN and CDR2 SYDVKM come from the germline V gene. The CDR3 has 16 amino acids. Trimming removed 8 bases at V and 9 bases at J, with 26 bases between. As regards this clone: The antigen is unknown.

This sample comprised peripheral blood, obtained on day 0 of MenACWY control vaccination. The source is an adult in good health. The J gene is TRBJ1-5, the V gene TRBV28, with a possible D match to TRBD1 (5 bases). CDR3 region: CASLSSSYRSRAPQHF. CDR3 DNA: TGTGCCAGCCTAAGTTCCTCTTACAGATCCAGGGCGCCCCAGCATTTT.